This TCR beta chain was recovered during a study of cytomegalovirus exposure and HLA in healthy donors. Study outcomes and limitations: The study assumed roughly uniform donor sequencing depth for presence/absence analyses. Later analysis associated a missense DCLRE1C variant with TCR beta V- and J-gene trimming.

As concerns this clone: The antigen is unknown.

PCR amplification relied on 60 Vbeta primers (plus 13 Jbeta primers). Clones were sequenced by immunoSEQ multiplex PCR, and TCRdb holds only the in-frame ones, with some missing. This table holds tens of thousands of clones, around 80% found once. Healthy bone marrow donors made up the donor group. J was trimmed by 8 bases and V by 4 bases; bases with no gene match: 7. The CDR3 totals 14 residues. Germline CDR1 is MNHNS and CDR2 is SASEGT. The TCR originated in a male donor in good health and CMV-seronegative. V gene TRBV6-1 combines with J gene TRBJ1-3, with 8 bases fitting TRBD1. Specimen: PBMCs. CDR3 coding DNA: TGTGCCAGCAGTGGTTCCGGGACAGGTTACACCATATATTTT. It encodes CASSGSGTGYTIYF.